This T cell receptor (beta chain) appears in the sequencing data of a study of blood T cell repertoires in COVID-19. Overall study context: PBMCs, B-cell-depleted T cells, or T cells provided the cDNA or gDNA that made up the material.

Germline CDR1 reads KGHDR; CDR2 reads SFDVKD. CDR3 length equals 15 residues. V shed 8 bases, J shed 4 bases, and the junction held 6 bases outside the gene matches. As handled by the study authors: Reference gene primer amplification gave estimated nucleated cell counts. Some clones are missing from TCRdb's copy, which holds only in-frame ones; the method was immunoSEQ multiplex PCR. V and J calls and clone size are those listed in that table; D and trimming were worked out from the DNA. Here the sample spans 130,000 or so clones, 80% to 90% being singletons. This TCR was sampled from a man aged 60 to 75 with active or convalescent COVID-19. The chain uses TRBV24-1 and TRBJ2-5, with TRBD2 matching over 13 bases. The sample was peripheral blood. This chain's CDR3 is CATIPGLAGVETQYF. In nucleotides, the CDR3 is TGTGCCACCATCCCCGGACTAGCGGGAGTAGAGACCCAGTACTTC.